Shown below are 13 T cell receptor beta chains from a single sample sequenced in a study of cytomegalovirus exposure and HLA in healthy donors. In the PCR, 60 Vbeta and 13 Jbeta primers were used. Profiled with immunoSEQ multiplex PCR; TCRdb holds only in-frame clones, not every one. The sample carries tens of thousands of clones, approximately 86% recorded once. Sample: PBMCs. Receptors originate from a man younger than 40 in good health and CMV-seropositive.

CDR3 sequence: CASSLGPADSLDTQYF. CDR3 sequence (DNA): TGTGCCAGCAGCTTGGGTCCAGCGGATAGCTTAGATACGCAGTATTTT. The rearrangement joins TRBV5-6 to TRBJ2-3, with D possibly TRBD2 on 5 matching bases. Germline V gene data show CDR1 as SGHDT and CDR2 as YYEEEE. V was shortened by 0 bases and J by 5 bases, with 16 bases between the two germline ends. The CDR3 spans 16 residues.

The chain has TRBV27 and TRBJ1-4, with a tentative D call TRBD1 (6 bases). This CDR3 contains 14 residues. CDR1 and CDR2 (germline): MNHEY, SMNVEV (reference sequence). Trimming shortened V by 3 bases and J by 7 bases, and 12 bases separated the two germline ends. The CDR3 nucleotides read TGTGCCAGCAGTTTTGCAGGGGAAACTGAAAAACTGTTTTTT. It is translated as CASSFAGETEKLFF.

CDR3 DNA sequence: TGTGCCAGCAGCCCCGCCCCGGTTAGGGGGAGGGCCGGCGAGCAGTACTTC. Amino acid sequence: CASSPAPVRGRAGEQYF. V and J are TRBV5-4 and TRBJ2-7; the D gene is possibly TRBD2 (7 bases). From germline, CDR1 is SGHNT and CDR2 YYREEE (reference sequence). The V end lost 4 bases, the J end lost 6 bases, and 26 bases lay between the germline ends. This CDR3 contains 17 residues.

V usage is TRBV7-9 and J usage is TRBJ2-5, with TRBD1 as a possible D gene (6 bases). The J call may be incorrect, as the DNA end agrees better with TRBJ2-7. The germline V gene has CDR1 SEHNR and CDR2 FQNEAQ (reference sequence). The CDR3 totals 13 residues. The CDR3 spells CASRSDRNYEQYF. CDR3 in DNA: TGTGCCAGCAGATCAGACAGGAACTACGAGCAGTACTTC.

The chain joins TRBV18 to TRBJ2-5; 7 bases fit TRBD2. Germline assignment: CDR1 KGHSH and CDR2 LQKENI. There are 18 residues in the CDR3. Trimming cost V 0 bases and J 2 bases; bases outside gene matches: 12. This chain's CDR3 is CASSPPALGEGVQETQYF. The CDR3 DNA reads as TGTGCCAGCTCACCACCGGCGCTAGGGGAGGGAGTTCAAGAGACCCAGTACTTC.

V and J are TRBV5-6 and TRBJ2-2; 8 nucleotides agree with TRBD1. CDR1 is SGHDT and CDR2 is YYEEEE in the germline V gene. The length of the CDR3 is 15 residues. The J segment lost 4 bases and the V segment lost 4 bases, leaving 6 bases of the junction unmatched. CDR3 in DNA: TGTGCCAGCAGCCCTGACAGGGGATTCACCGGGGAGCTGTTTTTT. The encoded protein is CASSPDRGFTGELFF.

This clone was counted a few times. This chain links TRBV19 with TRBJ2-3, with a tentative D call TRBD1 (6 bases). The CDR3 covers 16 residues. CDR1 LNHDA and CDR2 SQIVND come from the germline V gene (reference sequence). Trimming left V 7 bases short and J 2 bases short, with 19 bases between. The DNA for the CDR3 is TGTGCCAGTACCATATCCGCACAGGGTTCCACAGATACGCAGTATTTT. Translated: CASTISAQGSTDTQYF.

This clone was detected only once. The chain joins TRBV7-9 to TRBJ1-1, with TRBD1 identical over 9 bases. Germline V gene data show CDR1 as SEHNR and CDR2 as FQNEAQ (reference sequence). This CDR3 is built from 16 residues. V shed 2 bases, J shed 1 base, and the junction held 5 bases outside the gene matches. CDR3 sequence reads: CASSLPPTGGNTEAFF. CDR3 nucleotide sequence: TGTGCCAGCAGCTTACCCCCGACAGGGGGGAACACTGAAGCTTTCTTT.

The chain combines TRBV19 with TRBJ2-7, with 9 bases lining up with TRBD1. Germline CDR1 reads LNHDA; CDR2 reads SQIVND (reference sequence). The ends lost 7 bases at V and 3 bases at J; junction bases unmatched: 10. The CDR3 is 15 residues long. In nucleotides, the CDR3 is TGTGCCAGTACAGCCGGGACAGGGCCTTTCTACGAGCAGTACTTC. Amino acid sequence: CASTAGTGPFYEQYF.

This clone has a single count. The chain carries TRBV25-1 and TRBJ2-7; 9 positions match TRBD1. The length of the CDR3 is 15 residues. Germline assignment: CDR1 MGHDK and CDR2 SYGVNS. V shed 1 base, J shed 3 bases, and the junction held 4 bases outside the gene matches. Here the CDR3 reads CASSEWDRVHYEQYF. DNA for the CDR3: TGTGCCAGCAGTGAATGGGACAGGGTCCACTACGAGCAGTACTTC.

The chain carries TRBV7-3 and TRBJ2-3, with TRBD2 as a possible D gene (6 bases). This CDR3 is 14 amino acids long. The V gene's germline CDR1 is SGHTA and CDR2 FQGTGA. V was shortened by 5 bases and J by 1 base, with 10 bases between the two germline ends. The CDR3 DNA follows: TGTGCCAGCAGCCCGGGACTGGGCACAGATACGCAGTATTTT. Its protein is CASSPGLGTDTQYF. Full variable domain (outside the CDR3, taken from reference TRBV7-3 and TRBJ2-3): GAGVSQTPSNKVTEKGKYVELRCDPISGHTALYWYRQSLGQGPEFLIYFQGTGAADDSGLPNDRFFAVRPEGSVSTLKIQRTERGDSAVYLCASSPGLGTDTQYFGPGTRLTVL.

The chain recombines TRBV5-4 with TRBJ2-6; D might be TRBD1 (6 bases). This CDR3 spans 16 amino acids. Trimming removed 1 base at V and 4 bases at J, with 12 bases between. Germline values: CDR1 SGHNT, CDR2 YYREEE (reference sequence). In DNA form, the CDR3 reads TGTGCCAGCAGCTTGACCCAGGGGAGCGGGGCCAACGTCCTGACTTTC. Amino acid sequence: CASSLTQGSGANVLTF.

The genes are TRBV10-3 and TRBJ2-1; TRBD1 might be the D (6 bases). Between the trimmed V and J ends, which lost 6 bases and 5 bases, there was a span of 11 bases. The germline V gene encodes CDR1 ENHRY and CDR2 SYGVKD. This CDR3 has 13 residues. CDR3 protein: CAIRAGENNEQFF. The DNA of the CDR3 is TGTGCCATCAGGGCAGGGGAGAACAATGAGCAGTTCTTC.